Each of the 10 T cell receptor beta chains below was sequenced from the same sample in a study of blood T cell repertoires in COVID-19. Repertoires were generated with immunoSEQ multiplex PCR, while TCRdb's copy carries only in-frame clones and drops some. The sample consists of roughly 350,000 clones, 80% to 90% of them appearing once. Sequenced input: peripheral blood. These receptor sequences come from a woman in her twenties or thirties with COVID-19, enrolled during active disease.

This clone was seen a few times. The CDR3 DNA follows: TGTGCCAGCAGTCGACAGGGGGAAGCTTTCTTT. It yields the protein CASSRQGEAFF. V usage is TRBV6-2 or TRBV6-3 and J usage is TRBJ1-1; 8 nucleotides agree with TRBD1. With 5 bases clipped from V and 8 bases from J, the junction kept 1 base outside the gene matches. CDR1 is MNHEY and CDR2 is SVGEGT in the germline V gene. The CDR3 is 11 residues long.

The chain employs TRBV15 and TRBJ2-3, with 7 positions matching TRBD1. The germline V gene has CDR1 LNHNV and CDR2 YYDKDF (reference sequence). After removal of 2 bases from V and 4 bases from J, the junction contained 0 bases not matched to a gene. The length of the CDR3 is 13 residues. The CDR3 here is CATSRQGADTQYF. The CDR3 DNA follows: TGTGCCACCAGCAGACAGGGGGCAGATACGCAGTATTTT.

As for this clone: At one boundary the junction diverges from the germline segment, which might be a read error. V usage is TRBV7-7 and J usage is TRBJ2-2; 12 positions match TRBD1. The CDR3 loop spans 15 amino acids. Germline lookup yields CDR1 SSHAT and CDR2 FNYEAQ (reference sequence). The CDR3: CASSPGQGASGELFF. In DNA, the CDR3 is TGTGCTAGCAGCCCGGGACAGGGGGCAAGCGGGGAGCTGTTTTTT.

The genes are TRBV27 and TRBJ1-5; TRBD1 matches at 8 bases. CDR3 length: 17 amino acids. V shed 5 bases and J 5 bases; nucleotides not matched to a gene: 14. The germline gives CDR1 MNHEY, CDR2 SMNVEV (reference sequence). CDR3 sequence: CASSPTPTGDFHQPQHF. CDR3 in DNA: TGTGCCAGCAGTCCCACGCCGACAGGGGATTTTCATCAGCCCCAGCATTTT.

This clone has just a few counts. The chain is built from TRBV3-1 (or the pseudogene TRBV3-2) and TRBJ2-3; perhaps TRBD1 as D (6 bases). V was cut by 0 bases and J by 5 bases, with 15 bases left in between. CDR1 LGHDT and CDR2 YNNKEL come from the germline V gene (reference sequence). The CDR3 is 16 amino acids. The CDR3 coding sequence is TGTGCCAGCAGCCAAGAATGGGTCCGAGGGGGAGATACGCAGTATTTT. Translating gives CASSQEWVRGGDTQYF.

V gene TRBV11-2 combines with J gene TRBJ2-2; 7 bases match TRBD1. Germline CDR1 SGHAT, CDR2 FQNNGV. The V and J ends lost 5 bases and 2 bases, in that order; junction bases with no gene match: 11. This CDR3 is built from 17 residues. The CDR3 bases are TGTGCCAGCAGCAAAATGCCACACAGGGGCAACACCGGGGAGCTGTTTTTT. Its protein product is CASSKMPHRGNTGELFF.

The rearrangement uses TRBV2 and TRBJ2-5; the D gene is possibly TRBD1 (5 bases). V was shortened by 5 bases and J by 5 bases, with 15 bases between the two germline ends. The CDR3 is 14 residues long. The V gene's germline CDR1 is SNHLY and CDR2 FYNNEI. CDR3 region: CASSSRPKGETQYF. The CDR3 coding sequence is TGTGCCAGCAGTTCCCGACCGAAGGGGGAGACCCAGTACTTC.

This chain links TRBV5-4 with TRBJ2-2; TRBD2 matches 7 bases. CDR1 SGHNT and CDR2 YYREEE come from the germline V gene (reference sequence). Losses at the gene ends were 1 base for V and 2 bases for J; bases not matched to a gene: 2. The CDR3 is 15 amino acids. In nucleotides, the CDR3 is TGTGCCAGCAGCTTGTCGGGGGGAAACACCGGGGAGCTGTTTTTT. As protein: CASSLSGGNTGELFF.

This sequence joins TRBV6-5 and TRBJ2-3, with D perhaps matching TRBD2 (7 bases). Trimming shortened V by 0 bases and J by 4 bases, and 14 bases separated the two germline ends. The CDR3 is 16 amino acids. The germline CDR1 and CDR2 sequences are MNHEY and SVGAGI. CDR3 sequence (DNA): TGTGCCAGCAGTTACTCGACAACAGGGAGGGCAGATACGCAGTATTTT. Translating gives CASSYSTTGRADTQYF.

The gene calls are TRBV6-1 and TRBJ1-2; 9 nucleotides match TRBD1. V trimming: 2 bases; J trimming: 8 bases; junction bases outside the gene matches: 9. CDR1 MNHNS and CDR2 SASEGT come from the germline V gene. The CDR3 contains 15 residues. The CDR3 coding sequence is TGTGCCAGCAGTGAACCGGAACAGGGGGCGCGGGGCTACACCTTC. It encodes CASSEPEQGARGYTF.